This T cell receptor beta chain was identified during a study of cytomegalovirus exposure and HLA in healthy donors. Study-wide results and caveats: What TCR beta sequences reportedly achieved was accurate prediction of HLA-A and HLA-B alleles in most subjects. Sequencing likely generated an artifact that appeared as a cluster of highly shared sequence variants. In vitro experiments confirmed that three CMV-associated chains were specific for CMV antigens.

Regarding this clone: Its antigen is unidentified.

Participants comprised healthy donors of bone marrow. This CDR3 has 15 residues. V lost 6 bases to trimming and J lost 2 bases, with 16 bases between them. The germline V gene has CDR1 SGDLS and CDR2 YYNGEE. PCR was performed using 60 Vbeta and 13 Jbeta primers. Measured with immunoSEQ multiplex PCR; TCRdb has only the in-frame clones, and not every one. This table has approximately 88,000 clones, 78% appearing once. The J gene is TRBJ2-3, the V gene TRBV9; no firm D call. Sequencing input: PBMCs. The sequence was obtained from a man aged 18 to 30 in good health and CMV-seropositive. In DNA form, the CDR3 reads TGTGCCAGCACCCCCCTCCGGGTCCTCACAGATACGCAGTATTTT. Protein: CASTPLRVLTDTQYF.